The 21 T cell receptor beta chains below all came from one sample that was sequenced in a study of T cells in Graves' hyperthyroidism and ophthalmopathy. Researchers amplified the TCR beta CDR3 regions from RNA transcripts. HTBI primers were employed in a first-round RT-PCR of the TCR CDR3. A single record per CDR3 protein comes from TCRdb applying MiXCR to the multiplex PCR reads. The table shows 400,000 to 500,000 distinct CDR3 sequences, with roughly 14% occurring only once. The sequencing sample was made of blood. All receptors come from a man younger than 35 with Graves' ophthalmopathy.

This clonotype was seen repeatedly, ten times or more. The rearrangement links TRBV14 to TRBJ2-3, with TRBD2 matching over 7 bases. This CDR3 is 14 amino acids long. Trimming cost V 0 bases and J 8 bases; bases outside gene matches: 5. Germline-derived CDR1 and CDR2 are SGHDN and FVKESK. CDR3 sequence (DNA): TGTGCCAGCAGCCAAGAGCGCCCGGGAGGTACGCAGTATTTT. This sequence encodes CASSQERPGGTQYF. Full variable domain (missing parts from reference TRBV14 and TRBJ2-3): EAGVTQFPSHSVIEKGQTVTLRCDPISGHDNLYWYRRVMGKEIKFLLHFVKESKQDESGMPNNRFLAERTGGTYSTLKVQPAELEDSGVYFCASSQERPGGTQYFGPGTRLTVL.

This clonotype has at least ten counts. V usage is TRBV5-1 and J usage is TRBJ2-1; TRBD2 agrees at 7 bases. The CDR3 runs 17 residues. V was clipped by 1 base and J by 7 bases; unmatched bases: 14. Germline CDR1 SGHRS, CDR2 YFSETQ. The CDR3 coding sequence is TGCGCCAGCAGCTTGATGGCGGGAGAGGAATTGGGGAATGAGCAGTTCTTC. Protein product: CASSLMAGEELGNEQFF.

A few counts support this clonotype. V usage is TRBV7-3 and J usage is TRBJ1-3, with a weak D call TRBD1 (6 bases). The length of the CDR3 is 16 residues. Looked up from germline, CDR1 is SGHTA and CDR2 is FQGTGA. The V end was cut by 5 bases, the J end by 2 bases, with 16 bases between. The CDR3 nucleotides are TGTGCCAGCAGCCCCGGGGGGGGCTCCCCTGGAAACACCATATATTTT. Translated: CASSPGGGSPGNTIYF.

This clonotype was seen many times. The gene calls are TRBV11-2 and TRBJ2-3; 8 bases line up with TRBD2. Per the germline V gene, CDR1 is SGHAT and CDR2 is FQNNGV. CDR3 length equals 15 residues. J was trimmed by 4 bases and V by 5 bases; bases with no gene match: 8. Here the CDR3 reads CASSPFYSGADTQYF. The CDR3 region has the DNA TGTGCCAGCAGCCCGTTTTATAGCGGGGCAGATACGCAGTATTTT.

This CDR3 reads CAWSNFGGSQPQHF. In nucleotides, the CDR3 is TGTGCCTGGAGTAATTTTGGGGGCAGCCAGCCCCAGCATTTT. The chain recombines TRBV30 with TRBJ1-5, with a weak D call TRBD1 (6 bases). This CDR3 comprises 14 residues. V was clipped by 2 bases and J by 7 bases, with 15 bases between them. In germline, CDR1 is GTSNPN, CDR2 SVGIG (reference sequence).

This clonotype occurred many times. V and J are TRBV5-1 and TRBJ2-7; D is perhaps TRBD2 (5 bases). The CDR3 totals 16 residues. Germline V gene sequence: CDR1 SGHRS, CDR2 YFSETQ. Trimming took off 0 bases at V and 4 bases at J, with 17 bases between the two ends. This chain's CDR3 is CASSLVGLFSEYEQYF. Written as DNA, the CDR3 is TGCGCCAGCAGCTTGGTGGGTCTGTTTAGCGAGTACGAGCAGTACTTC. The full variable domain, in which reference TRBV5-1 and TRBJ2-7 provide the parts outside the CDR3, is KAGVTQTPRYLIKTRGQQVTLSCSPISGHRSVSWYQQTPGQGLQFLFEYFSETQRNKGNFPGRFSGRQFSNSRSEMNVSTLELGDSALYLCASSLVGLFSEYEQYFGPGTRLTVT.

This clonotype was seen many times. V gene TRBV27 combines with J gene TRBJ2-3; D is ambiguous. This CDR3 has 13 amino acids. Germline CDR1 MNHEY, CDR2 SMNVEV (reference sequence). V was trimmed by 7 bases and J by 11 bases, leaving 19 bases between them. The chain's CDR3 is CASKDDHFIEQYF. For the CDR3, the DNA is TGTGCCAGCAAAGACGACCACTTTATTGAGCAGTATTTT.

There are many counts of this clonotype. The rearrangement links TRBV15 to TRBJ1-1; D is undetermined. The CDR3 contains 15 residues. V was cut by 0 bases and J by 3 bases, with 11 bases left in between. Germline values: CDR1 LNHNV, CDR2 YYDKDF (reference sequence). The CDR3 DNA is TGTGCCACCAGCAGAGATGGGCCGTTGGACACTGAAGCTTTCTTT. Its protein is CATSRDGPLDTEAFF. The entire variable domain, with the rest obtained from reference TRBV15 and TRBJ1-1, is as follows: DAMVIQNPRYQVTQFGKPVTLSCSQTLNHNVMYWYQQKSSQAPKLLFHYYDKDFNNEADTPDNFQSRRPNTSFCFLDIRSPGLGDTAMYLCATSRDGPLDTEAFFGQGTRLTVV.

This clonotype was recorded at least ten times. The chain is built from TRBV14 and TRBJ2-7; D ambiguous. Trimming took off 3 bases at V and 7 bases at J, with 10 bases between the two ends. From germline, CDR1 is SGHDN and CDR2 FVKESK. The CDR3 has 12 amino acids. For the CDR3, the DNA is TGTGCCAGCAGCCAGGGTGGGGATGAGCAGTACTTC. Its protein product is CASSQGGDEQYF.

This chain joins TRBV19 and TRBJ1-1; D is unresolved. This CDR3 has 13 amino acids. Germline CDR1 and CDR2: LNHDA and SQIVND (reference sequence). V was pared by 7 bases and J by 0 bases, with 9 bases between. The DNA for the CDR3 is TGTGCCAGTATCTCCACCATGAACACTGAAGCTTTCTTT. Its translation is CASISTMNTEAFF.

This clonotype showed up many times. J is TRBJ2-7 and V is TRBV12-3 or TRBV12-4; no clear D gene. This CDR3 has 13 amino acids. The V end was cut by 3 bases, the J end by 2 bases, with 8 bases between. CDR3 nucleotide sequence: TGTGCCAGCAGTTTTTTCCTTGCCTACGAGCAGTACTTC. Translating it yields CASSFFLAYEQYF.

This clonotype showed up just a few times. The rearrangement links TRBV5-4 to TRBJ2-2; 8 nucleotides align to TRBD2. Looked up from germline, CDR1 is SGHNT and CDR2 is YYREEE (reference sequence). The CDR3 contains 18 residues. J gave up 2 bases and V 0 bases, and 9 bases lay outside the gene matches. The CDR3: CASSLAYGAGDNTGELFF. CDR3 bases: TGTGCCAGCAGCTTGGCCTACGGAGCGGGGGATAACACCGGGGAGCTGTTTTTT.

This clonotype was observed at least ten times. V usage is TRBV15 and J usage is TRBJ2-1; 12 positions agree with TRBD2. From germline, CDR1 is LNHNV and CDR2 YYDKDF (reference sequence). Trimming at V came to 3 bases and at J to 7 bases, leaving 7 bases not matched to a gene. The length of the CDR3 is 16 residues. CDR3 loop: CATSSLTSGRGNEQFF. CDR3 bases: TGTGCCACCAGCAGCTTGACTAGCGGGAGAGGTAATGAGCAGTTCTTC. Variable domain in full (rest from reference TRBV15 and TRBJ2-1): DAMVIQNPRYQVTQFGKPVTLSCSQTLNHNVMYWYQQKSSQAPKLLFHYYDKDFNNEADTPDNFQSRRPNTSFCFLDIRSPGLGDTAMYLCATSSLTSGRGNEQFFGPGTRLTVL.

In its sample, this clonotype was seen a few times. CDR3 region: CASRPTGVDKQYF. The CDR3 nucleotides read TGTGCCAGCAGACCGACAGGGGTAGACAAGCAGTACTTC. This chain connects TRBV2 to TRBJ2-7; 8 bases match TRBD1. Germline assignment: CDR1 SNHLY and CDR2 FYNNEI. Germline trimming cut 6 bases from V and 8 bases from J; bases unmatched to any gene: 9. There are 13 residues in the CDR3.

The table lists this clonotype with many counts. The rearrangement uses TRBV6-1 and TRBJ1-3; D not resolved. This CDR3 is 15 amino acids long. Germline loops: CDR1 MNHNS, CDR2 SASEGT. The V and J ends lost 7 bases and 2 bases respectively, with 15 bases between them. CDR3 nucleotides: TGTGCCAGCAACCCCTCCGCGGGGACTGGAAACACCATATATTTT. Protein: CASNPSAGTGNTIYF.

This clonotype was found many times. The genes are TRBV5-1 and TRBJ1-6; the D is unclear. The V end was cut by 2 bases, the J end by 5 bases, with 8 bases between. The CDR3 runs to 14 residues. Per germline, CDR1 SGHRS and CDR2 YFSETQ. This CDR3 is CASSLDRNNSPLHF. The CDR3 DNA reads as TGCGCCAGCAGCTTAGACCGCAATAATTCACCCCTCCACTTT.

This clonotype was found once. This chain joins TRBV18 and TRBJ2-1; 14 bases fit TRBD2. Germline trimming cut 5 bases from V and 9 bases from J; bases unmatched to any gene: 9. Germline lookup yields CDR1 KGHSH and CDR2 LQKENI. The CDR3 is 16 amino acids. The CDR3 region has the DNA TGTGCCAGCTCAAAGGGACTAGCGGGAGCTGCTGGTGAGCAGTTCTTC. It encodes CASSKGLAGAAGEQFF.

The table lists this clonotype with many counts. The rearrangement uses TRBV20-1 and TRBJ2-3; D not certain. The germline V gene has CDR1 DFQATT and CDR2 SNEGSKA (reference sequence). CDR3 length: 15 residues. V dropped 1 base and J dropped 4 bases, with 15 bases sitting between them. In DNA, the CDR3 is TGCAGTGCTAGAGTTATTGGGTCTTTTGCAGATACGCAGTATTTT. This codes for CSARVIGSFADTQYF.

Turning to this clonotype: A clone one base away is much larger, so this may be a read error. In nucleotides, the CDR3 is TGCAGCGTTGCAGTGACTAGCGGGAGTTACGAGCAGTACTTC. Amino acids: CSVAVTSGSYEQYF. The V call is TRBV29-1, the J call TRBJ2-7; 12 bases match TRBD2. The CDR3 loop spans 14 amino acids. V gave up 4 bases and J gave up 4 bases; unmatched junction bases: 5. CDR1 is SQVTM and CDR2 is ANQGSEA in the germline V gene.

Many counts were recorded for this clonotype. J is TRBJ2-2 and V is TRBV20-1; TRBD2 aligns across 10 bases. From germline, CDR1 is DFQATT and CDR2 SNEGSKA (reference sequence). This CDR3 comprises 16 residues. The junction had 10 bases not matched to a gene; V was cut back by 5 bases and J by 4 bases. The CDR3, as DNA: TGCAGTGCTTCACTACGACTAGCGGGCGTCACCGGGGAGCTGTTTTTT. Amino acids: CSASLRLAGVTGELFF.

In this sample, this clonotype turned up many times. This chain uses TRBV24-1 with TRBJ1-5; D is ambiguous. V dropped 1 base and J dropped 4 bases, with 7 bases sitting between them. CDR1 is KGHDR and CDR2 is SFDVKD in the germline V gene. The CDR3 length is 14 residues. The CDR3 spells CATSDLTGNQPQHF. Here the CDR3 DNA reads TGTGCCACCAGTGATTTAACCGGTAATCAGCCCCAGCATTTT.